These T cell receptor beta chains were read from a single sample in a study of T-cell reconstitution after alpha-beta-depleted transplantation in children. TCRdb re-called the PCR reads through MiXCR, storing one row per CDR3 protein. The sample holds 500,000 to 600,000 distinct CDR3 sequences, approximately 32% seen once. The specimen was PBMCs from the stem cell graft donor, collected from the stem cell graft. All receptors derive from a human donor who donated a stem cell graft to a child with aplastic anemia. Each CDR3 is given with its conserved first and last residue. The order of the fields is J gene, V gene, CDR3 protein.

>TRBJ2-5|TRBV6-1
CASSHGAGKETQYF
>TRBJ2-1|TRBV5-6
CASSYSLAGTSSYNEQFF
>TRBJ2-7|TRBV18
CASSRLARSYEQYF
>TRBJ1-5|TRBV14
CASSHSLNQPQHF
>TRBJ2-1|TRBV7-6
CASSLRTNEQFF
>TRBJ2-3|TRBV28
CASSPRAADTQYF
>TRBJ2-7|TRBV14
CASSQDWSGVAYEQYF
>TRBJ2-5|TRBV3-1
CASSQGGGRRETQYF
>TRBJ2-1|TRBV7-9
CASSFRGSNSNEQFF
>TRBJ2-7|TRBV11-3
CASSTRDQPYEQYF
>TRBJ2-6|TRBV24-1
CATSEGGQSSSGANVLTF
>TRBJ1-5|TRBV19
CASSNIGADSNQPQHF
>TRBJ1-2|TRBV5-1
CASSLDSLNYYGYTF
>TRBJ2-1|TRBV15
CATSRDRVGSGSVTYNEQFF
>TRBJ2-1|TRBV28
CASSLTRNEQFF
>TRBJ1-2|TRBV5-4
CASSLGWPANNYGYTF
>TRBJ1-1|TRBV12-3/TRBV12-4
CASSLSVRGFTEAFF
>TRBJ1-1|TRBV10-3
CAIRYAGVTEAFF
>TRBJ1-2|TRBV19
CASKAGAGGYYGYTF
>TRBJ2-5|TRBV29-1
CSVERLAETQYF
>TRBJ2-2|TRBV14
CASSPLWAGELFF
>TRBJ2-7|TRBV28
CASRPTGLYEQYF
>TRBJ1-6|TRBV12-3/TRBV12-4
CASSHGKGGSPLHF
>TRBJ2-1|TRBV29-1
CSVEGQGYNEQFF
>TRBJ2-2|TRBV2
CASNFGGLGTGELFF
>TRBJ2-1|TRBV6-8
CTEIFFLGGETEQFF
>TRBJ1-2|TRBV7-2
CASSFSLVPNYGYTF
>TRBJ2-3|TRBV20-1
CSADGGGTDTQYF
>TRBJ1-1|TRBV6-1
CASTGRTDNFRRTEAFF